This record covers a single T cell receptor (beta chain). What it recognizes is unknown. Trimming took 2 bases from V and 5 from J, leaving 10 bases between them. CDR1 is GTSNPN and CDR2 is SVGIG in the germline V gene (reference sequence). The CDR3 length is 14 residues. This entry comes from a study of CD8+ T cells in alopecia areata. Study conclusions and caveats: Normal skin contains resident alphabeta T cells, and these are also sequenced in scalp samples. Many expanded lesional clones stayed in scalp and blood while on tofacitinib.

Sample treatment: oral pan-JAK inhibitor, 5-10 mg twice daily. RNA was isolated and reverse transcribed to cDNA, the sequencing template. Clones were sequenced by immunoSEQ multiplex PCR, and TCRdb holds only the in-frame ones, with some missing. The profile covers roughly 99,000 clones, with roughly 89% appearing a single time and over 20% taken by the ten largest. Specimen: CD8+ T cells sorted from blood, collected at week 24, from a patient treated with tofacitinib. The chain links TRBV30 to TRBJ2-6; D is unclear. This TCR came from a human donor with alopecia areata. CDR3 nucleotides: TGTGCCTGGAGTTCCCACAATAGGGCCAACGTCCTGACTTTC. Encoded protein: CAWSSHNRANVLTF.